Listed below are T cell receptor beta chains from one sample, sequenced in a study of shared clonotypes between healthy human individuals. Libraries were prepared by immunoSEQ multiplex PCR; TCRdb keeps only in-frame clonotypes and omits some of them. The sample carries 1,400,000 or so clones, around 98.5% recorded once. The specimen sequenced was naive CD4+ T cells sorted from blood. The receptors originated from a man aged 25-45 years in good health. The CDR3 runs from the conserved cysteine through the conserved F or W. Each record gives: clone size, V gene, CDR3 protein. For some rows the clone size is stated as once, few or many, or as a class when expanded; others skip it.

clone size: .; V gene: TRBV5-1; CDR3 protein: CASSLFQGNTEAFF
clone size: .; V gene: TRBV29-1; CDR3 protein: CSSLTPGIRETQYF
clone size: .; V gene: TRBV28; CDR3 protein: CASTTVAIYGYTF
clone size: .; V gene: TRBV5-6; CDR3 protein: CASSLGAPRYQPQHF
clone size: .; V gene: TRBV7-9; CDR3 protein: CASSSPGRSYNEQFF
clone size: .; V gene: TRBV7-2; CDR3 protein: CASRKNRGPTDTQYF
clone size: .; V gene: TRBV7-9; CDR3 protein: CASSLGRGTHEQFF
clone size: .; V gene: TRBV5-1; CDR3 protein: CASSHGTSGRGTGELFF
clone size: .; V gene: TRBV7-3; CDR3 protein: CASSLTPGADGYTF
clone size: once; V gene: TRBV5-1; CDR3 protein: CASSFTSGSYNEQFF
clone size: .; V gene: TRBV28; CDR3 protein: CASSLWQNTEAFF
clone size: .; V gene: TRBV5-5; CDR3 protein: CASSLPRTDTQYF
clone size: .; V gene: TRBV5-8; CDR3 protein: CASSSNWGVHNEQFF
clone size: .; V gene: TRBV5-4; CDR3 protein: CASSSLTSGKRSGELFF
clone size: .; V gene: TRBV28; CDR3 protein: CASSLRGPYNEQFF
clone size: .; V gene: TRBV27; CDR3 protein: CASSLAGGDGYTF
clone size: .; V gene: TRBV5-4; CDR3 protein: CASSLPDRGMYNEQFF
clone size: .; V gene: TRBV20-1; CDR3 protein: CSARALQKQFF
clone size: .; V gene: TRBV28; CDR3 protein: CASSLWTGKGGPTFNEQFF
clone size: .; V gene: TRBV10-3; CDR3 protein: CAISENPGTRYEQYF
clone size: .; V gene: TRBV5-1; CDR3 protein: CASSPRGLAGKYNEQFF
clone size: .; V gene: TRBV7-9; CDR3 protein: CASTPESAGSTDTQYF
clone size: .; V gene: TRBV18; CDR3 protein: CASSTGIGQNLNTEAFF
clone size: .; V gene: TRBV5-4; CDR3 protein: CASSLVAGYGYTF
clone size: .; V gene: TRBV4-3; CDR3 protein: CASSQAGNLLEQYF
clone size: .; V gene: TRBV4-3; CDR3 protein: CASSQDVRQGYNEQFF
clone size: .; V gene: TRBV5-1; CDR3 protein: CASSRRQASTDTQYF
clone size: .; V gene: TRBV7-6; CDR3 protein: CASTQIAGGNTGELFF
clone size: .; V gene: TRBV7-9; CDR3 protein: CASSLGTEANYGYTF
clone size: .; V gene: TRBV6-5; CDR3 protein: CASRRAGEDEQYF
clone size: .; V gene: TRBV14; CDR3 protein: CASSPISGRTGELFF
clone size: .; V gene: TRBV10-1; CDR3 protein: CASSVDLGKETQYF